This TCR beta chain was sequenced in a study of T cell repertoires in cytomegalovirus infection. Looking at the study overall: HLA-B-restricted CMV epitopes that are well studied were used alongside recently identified HLA-C-restricted ones. The public TCR beta signatures pointed to both CMV infection and matching HLA type.

Regarding the study as a whole: The response measured ex vivo was dominated by TCR beta clonotypes (HLA-C-restricted and CMV-specific). CMV carriers with the relevant HLA were identified by cumulative public TCR beta family frequency.

One entry per CDR3 protein, called by TCRdb with MiXCR from the reads. The sample consists of about half a million distinct CDR3 sequences, roughly a third of them appearing once. There are 13 residues in the CDR3. The V end lost 3 bases, the J end lost 5 bases, and 9 bases lay between the germline ends. Germline V gene lookup returns CDR1 LNHDA and CDR2 SQIVND (reference sequence). Remarks on this clonotype: The antigen is undetermined.

Material: cultured PBMCs, obtained from culture after CMV antigen stimulation. This chain uses TRBV19 with TRBJ2-3; D might be TRBD1 (5 bases). The receptor was derived from a human donor in good health (CMV status not recorded). Some clones in this sample may be carry-over from other donors' samples. CDR3 amino acids: CASSMVQEDTQYF. The CDR3, as DNA: TGTGCCAGTAGTATGGTACAGGAAGATACGCAGTATTTT.